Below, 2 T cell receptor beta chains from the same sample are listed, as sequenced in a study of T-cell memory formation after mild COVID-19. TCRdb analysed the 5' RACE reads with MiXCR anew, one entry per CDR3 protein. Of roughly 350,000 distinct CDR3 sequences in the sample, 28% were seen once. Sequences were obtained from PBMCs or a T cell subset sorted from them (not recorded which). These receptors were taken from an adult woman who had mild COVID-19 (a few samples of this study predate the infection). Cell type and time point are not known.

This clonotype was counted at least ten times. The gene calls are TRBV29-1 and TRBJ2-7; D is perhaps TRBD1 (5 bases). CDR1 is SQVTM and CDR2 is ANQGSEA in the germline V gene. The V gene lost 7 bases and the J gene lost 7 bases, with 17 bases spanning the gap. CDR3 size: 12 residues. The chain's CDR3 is CSGGYGLLEQYF. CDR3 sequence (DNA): TGCAGCGGGGGCTATGGCCTCTTGGAGCAGTACTTC.

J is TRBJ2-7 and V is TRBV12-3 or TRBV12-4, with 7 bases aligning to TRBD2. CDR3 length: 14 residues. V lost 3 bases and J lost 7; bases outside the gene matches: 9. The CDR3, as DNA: TGTGCCAGCAGTTTGGTCGAGCGGGAACGTGAGCAGTACTTC. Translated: CASSLVEREREQYF.